Listed here are 25 T cell receptor beta chains from one sample, sequenced in a study of T cells after yellow fever vaccination. TCRdb recomputed calls from the 5' RACE reads with MiXCR, one row per CDR3 protein. The sample holds a few hundred thousand distinct CDR3 sequences, approximately 10% seen once. Source: PBMCs, taken on the day of the first yellow fever vaccination. The receptors stem from a man between 18 and 35 years old who received the YFV17D yellow fever vaccine.

This clonotype has just a few counts. CDR3 sequence reads: CASSSEGATQYF. The CDR3 coding sequence is TGTGCCAGCAGCTCGGAAGGGGCTACCCAGTATTTT. V gene TRBV5-4 combines with J gene TRBJ2-3; possible D gene TRBD1, 5 bases. CDR3 size: 12 residues. The germline CDR1 and CDR2 sequences are SGHNT and YYREEE (reference sequence). Trimming left V 3 bases short and J 12 bases short, with 14 bases between.

This clonotype has just a few counts. The CDR3 coding sequence is TGTGCCAGCAGCCAAGATCAGTATTCGCCCCGGGGAGAAGCGCAGTATTTT. The encoded protein is CASSQDQYSPRGEAQYF. The V and J genes are TRBV3-1 and TRBJ2-3; TRBD2 is a possible D gene (5 bases). Germline CDR1 and CDR2: LGHDT and YNNKEL (reference sequence). This CDR3 spans 17 amino acids. Trimming shortened V by 0 bases and J by 10 bases, and 23 bases separated the two germline ends.

This clonotype was counted ten times or more. The chain joins TRBV6-2 or TRBV6-3 to TRBJ2-7, with TRBD2 matching 14 bases. With 5 bases clipped from V and 6 bases from J, the junction kept 6 bases outside the gene matches. Germline V gene lookup returns CDR1 MNHEY and CDR2 SVGEGT. This CDR3 contains 15 residues. This CDR3 is CASSPGLAGVGEQYV. CDR3 in DNA: TGTGCCAGCAGTCCGGGACTAGCGGGGGTAGGCGAGCAGTACGTC.

The V call is TRBV7-9, the J call TRBJ2-2, with 11 nucleotides matching TRBD2. The CDR3 extends over 14 amino acids. Losses at the gene ends were 5 bases for V and 9 bases for J; bases not matched to a gene: 5. Per the germline V gene, CDR1 is SEHNR and CDR2 is FQNEAQ (reference sequence). In DNA, the CDR3 is TGTGCCAGCAGCGCCACTAGCGGGGGCCGGGAGCTGTTTTTT. It codes for CASSATSGGRELFF. Filled out from reference TRBV7-9 and TRBJ2-2, the complete variable domain reads DTGVSQNPRHKITKRGQNVTFRCDPISEHNRLYWYRQTLGQGPEFLTYFQNEAQLEKSRLLSDRFSAERPKGSFSTLEIQRTEQGDSAMYLCASSATSGGRELFFGEGSRLTVL.

This clonotype occurred many times. This chain connects TRBV10-3 to TRBJ2-1; 7 bases line up with TRBD2. This CDR3 spans 14 amino acids. V lost 7 bases to trimming and J lost 5 bases; unmatched junction nucleotides: 8. From germline, CDR1 is ENHRY and CDR2 SYGVKD. CDR3 nucleotide sequence: TGTGCCATCACAACGGGGGGAAACCACAATGAGCAGTTCTTC. This gives the protein CAITTGGNHNEQFF.

Only a few counts were recorded for this clonotype. This chain uses TRBV4-3 with TRBJ2-1; D unresolved. The CDR3 sequence is 16 residues long. Trimming stripped 0 bases from V and 9 bases from J, with 18 bases between. Germline CDR1 LGHNA, CDR2 YSLEER. CDR3 nucleotide sequence: TGCGCCAGCAGCCAAGATCCGGTAGGGTCGTCGGGTGAGCAGTTCTTC. This sequence encodes CASSQDPVGSSGEQFF.

The genes are TRBV4-1 and TRBJ2-7; no clear D. The CDR3 runs to 12 residues. Germline V gene lookup returns CDR1 MGHRA and CDR2 YSYEKL. In nucleotides, the CDR3 is TGCGCCAGCAGCAAAGACGGGTACGAGCAGTACGTC. This translates into CASSKDGYEQYV.

The chain combines TRBV4-3 with TRBJ2-7; no clear D gene. This CDR3 is built from 14 residues. Germline-derived CDR1 and CDR2 are LGHNA and YSLEER. V gave up 1 base and J gave up 3 bases, with 10 bases separating them. The CDR3 region is CASSQGNYNYEQYF. The CDR3 DNA is TGCGCCAGCAGCCAAGGAAACTACAACTACGAGCAGTACTTC.

This clonotype occurred a few times. The rearrangement links TRBV2 to TRBJ2-5; no firm D call. The CDR3 totals 14 residues. With 2 bases removed from V and 2 bases from J, the gap between germline ends came to 9 bases. Germline V gene lookup returns CDR1 SNHLY and CDR2 FYNNEI. The CDR3 protein is CASSERLAQETQYF. In nucleotides, the CDR3 is TGTGCCAGCAGTGAACGGCTCGCTCAAGAGACCCAGTACTTC.

This clonotype has only a few counts. V and J are TRBV4-3 and TRBJ1-2, with a possible D match to TRBD1 (6 bases). Between the trimmed V and J ends, which lost 4 bases and 3 bases, there was a span of 18 bases. The CDR3 contains 16 residues. Germline CDR1 LGHNA, CDR2 YSLEER. CDR3 region: CASSPGDLGGHYGYTF. The CDR3 bases are TGCGCCAGCAGCCCAGGGGATCTTGGAGGGCACTATGGCTACACCTTC.

This sequence joins TRBV2 and TRBJ1-4; a weak D match, TRBD1 (6 bases). The CDR3 contains 14 residues. Germline CDR1 and CDR2: SNHLY and FYNNEI. V shed 8 bases and J shed 7 bases, with 17 bases lying between them. CDR3 sequence: CASQRGGRREKLFF. The CDR3 bases are TGTGCCAGCCAGCGCGGGGGCAGGCGTGAAAAACTGTTTTTT. The full variable domain, completed using reference TRBV2 and TRBJ1-4, is EPEVTQTPSHQVTQMGQEVILRCVPISNHLYFYWYRQILGQKVEFLVSFYNNEISEKSEIFDDQFSVERPDGSNFTLKIRSTKLEDSAMYFCASQRGGRREKLFFGSGTQLSVL.

This clonotype was observed a few times. The chain employs TRBV2 and TRBJ2-5; 12 bases map to TRBD2. The CDR3 is 16 amino acids. J lost 2 bases, V lost 8 bases, and 9 bases had no gene match. Looked up from germline, CDR1 is SNHLY and CDR2 is FYNNEI. CDR3 sequence: CASVRTSGDGQETQYF. In nucleotides, the CDR3 is TGTGCCAGCGTTCGGACTAGCGGGGACGGGCAAGAGACCCAGTACTTC.

The CDR3 loop is CASKLTNLLQETQYF. DNA for the CDR3: TGTGCCAGCAAACTGACTAACCTATTGCAAGAGACCCAGTACTTC. The chain is built from TRBV2 and TRBJ2-5; tentative D call: TRBD2 (5 bases). The CDR3 loop spans 15 amino acids. V was pared by 7 bases and J by 2 bases, with 17 bases between. The germline V gene encodes CDR1 SNHLY and CDR2 FYNNEI.

The chain joins TRBV20-1 to TRBJ2-1; D is unclear. V was shortened by 5 bases and J by 4 bases, with 12 bases between the two germline ends. The CDR3 spans 13 residues. Germline V gene lookup returns CDR1 DFQATT and CDR2 SNEGSKA (reference sequence). The DNA for the CDR3 is TGCAGTGCTCCACGACACCAGTACAATGAGCAGTTCTTC. Translating gives CSAPRHQYNEQFF.

The genes are TRBV20-1 and TRBJ1-2, with D possibly being TRBD1 (6 bases). Germline-derived CDR1 and CDR2 are DFQATT and SNEGSKA (reference sequence). The CDR3 is 14 amino acids. V gave up 6 bases and J gave up 5 bases, with 19 bases separating them. The CDR3 DNA reads TGCAGTGCCATCGGACAGTCCTCTGATTATGGCTACACCTTC. Amino acid sequence: CSAIGQSSDYGYTF.

This clonotype was counted only a few times. The J gene is TRBJ1-1, the V gene TRBV3-1, with TRBD1 matching over 7 bases. The CDR3 is 15 residues long. With V trimmed by 1 base and J by 1 base, 3 bases remained unmatched. The germline gives CDR1 LGHDT, CDR2 YNNKEL (reference sequence). CDR3 bases: TGTGCCAGCAGCCAAGGGGCAGGGGGGAACACTGAAGCTTTCTTT. It translates to CASSQGAGGNTEAFF.

This clonotype was seen only a few times. The rearrangement uses TRBV20-1 and TRBJ2-3; 7 bases are shared with TRBD2. CDR1 and CDR2 (germline): DFQATT, SNEGSKA (reference sequence). Trimming at V came to 3 bases and at J to 1 base, leaving 16 bases not matched to a gene. This CDR3 comprises 18 residues. CDR3 protein: CSASIPRGSRGGTDTQYF. CDR3 DNA sequence: TGCAGTGCTAGTATCCCACGGGGGAGCCGGGGGGGCACAGATACGCAGTATTTT.

This clonotype was picked up a small number of times. It is unclear where the CDR3 begins or ends on the DNA, so no DNA is shown, and the CDR3 is as TCRdb lists it. The chain links TRBV21-1 to TRBJ1-1. TRBV21-1 constitutes a pseudogene. The CDR3 is made up of 15 amino acids, end residues included. The CDR3 loop is CASSKDVASGTEAFF.

This clonotype was detected a few times. The V and J genes are TRBV5-1 and TRBJ2-3; 12 nucleotides line up with TRBD2. J gave up 6 bases and V 2 bases, and 7 bases lay outside the gene matches. This CDR3 comprises 16 residues. Per the germline V gene, CDR1 is SGHRS and CDR2 is YFSETQ. The CDR3 DNA reads TGCGCCAGCAGCTTTGGACTAGCGGGGTCCGGGGATACGCAGTATTTT. Its translation is CASSFGLAGSGDTQYF.

The sample holds many counts of this clonotype. The V gene is TRBV3-1, the J gene TRBJ2-5; possible D gene TRBD2, 5 bases. This CDR3 has 13 residues. With 4 bases removed from V and 5 bases from J, the gap between germline ends came to 11 bases. CDR1 and CDR2 from the germline V gene are LGHDT and YNNKEL (reference sequence). CDR3 bases: TGTGCCAGCAGCCCGCCCGGACTGGAGACCCAGTACTTC. As protein: CASSPPGLETQYF.

This clonotype was observed a handful of times. The chain joins TRBV6-1 to TRBJ2-5; no firm D call. V was trimmed by 6 bases and J by 5 bases, leaving 13 bases between them. Germline V gene sequence: CDR1 MNHNS, CDR2 SASEGT. The CDR3 has 13 residues. The CDR3 region is CASSSGYTETQYF. Here the CDR3 DNA reads TGTGCCAGCAGCTCCGGTTACACCGAGACCCAGTACTTC.

The gene calls are TRBV11-2 and TRBJ2-1; a weak D match, TRBD1 (6 bases). The CDR3 has 16 residues. V was trimmed by 4 bases and J by 0 bases, leaving 13 bases between them. The germline gives CDR1 SGHAT, CDR2 FQNNGV. The CDR3 here is CASSSVQGSSYNEQFF. The CDR3 DNA sequence: TGTGCCAGCAGCTCCGTACAGGGTAGCTCCTACAATGAGCAGTTCTTC.

The chain has TRBV6-2 or TRBV6-3 and TRBJ1-5; TRBD1 agrees at 9 bases. The CDR3 is made up of 15 amino acids. Germline lookup yields CDR1 MNHEY and CDR2 SVGEGT. The V segment lost 5 bases and the J segment 10 bases; nucleotides outside the gene matches: 12. Written as DNA, the CDR3 is TGTGCCAGCAGTCGGGGGACAGGGAGAATCAGCCCCCAGCATTTT. It codes for CASSRGTGRISPQHF.

This clonotype showed up just a few times. The chain uses TRBV12-3 or TRBV12-4 and TRBJ1-5; D uncertain. Trimming pared 3 bases from V and 7 bases from J, leaving 10 bases between. This CDR3 region has 13 residues. The CDR3 bases are TGTGCCAGCAGTTTGTCCCCAGTCCAGCCCCAGCATTTT. This sequence encodes CASSLSPVQPQHF.

This clonotype was counted many times. The chain carries TRBV5-1 and TRBJ2-1, with D tentatively TRBD2 (6 bases). The V gene's germline CDR1 is SGHRS and CDR2 YFSETQ. This CDR3 is built from 14 residues. The germline V and J ends were trimmed by 6 bases and 7 bases, with 17 bases remaining between them. CDR3 in amino acids: CASTSAGAGNEQFF. For the CDR3, the DNA is TGCGCCAGCACCAGCGCCGGGGCGGGGAATGAGCAGTTCTTC.